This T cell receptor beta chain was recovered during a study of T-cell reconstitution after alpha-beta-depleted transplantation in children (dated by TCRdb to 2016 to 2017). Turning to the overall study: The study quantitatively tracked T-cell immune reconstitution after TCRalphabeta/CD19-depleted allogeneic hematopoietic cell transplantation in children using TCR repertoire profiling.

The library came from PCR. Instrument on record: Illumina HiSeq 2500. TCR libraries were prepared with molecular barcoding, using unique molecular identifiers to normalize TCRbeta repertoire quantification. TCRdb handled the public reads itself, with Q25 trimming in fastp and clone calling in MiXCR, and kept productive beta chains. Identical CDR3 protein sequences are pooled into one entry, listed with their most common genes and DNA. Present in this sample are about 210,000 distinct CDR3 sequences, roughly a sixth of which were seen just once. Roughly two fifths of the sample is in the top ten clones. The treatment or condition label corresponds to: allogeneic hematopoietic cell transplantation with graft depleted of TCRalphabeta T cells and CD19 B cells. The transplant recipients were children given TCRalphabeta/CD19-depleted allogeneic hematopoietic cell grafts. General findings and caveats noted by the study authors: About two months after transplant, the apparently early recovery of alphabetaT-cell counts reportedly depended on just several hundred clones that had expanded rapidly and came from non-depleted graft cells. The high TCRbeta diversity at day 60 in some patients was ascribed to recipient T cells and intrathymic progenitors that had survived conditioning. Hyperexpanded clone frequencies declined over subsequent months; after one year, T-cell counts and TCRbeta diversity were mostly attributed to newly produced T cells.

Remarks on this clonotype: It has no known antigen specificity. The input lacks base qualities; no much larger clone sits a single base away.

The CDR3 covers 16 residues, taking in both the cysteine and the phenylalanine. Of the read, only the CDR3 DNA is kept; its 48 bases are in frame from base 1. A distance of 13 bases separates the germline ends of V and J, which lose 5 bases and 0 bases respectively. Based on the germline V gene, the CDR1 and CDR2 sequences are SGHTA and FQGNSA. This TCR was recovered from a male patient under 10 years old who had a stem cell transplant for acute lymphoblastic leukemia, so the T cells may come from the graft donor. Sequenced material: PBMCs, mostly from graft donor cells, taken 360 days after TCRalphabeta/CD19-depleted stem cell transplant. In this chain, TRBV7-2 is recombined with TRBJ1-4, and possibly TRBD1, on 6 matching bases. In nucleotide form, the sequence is TGTGCCAGCAGCCGGGACACCTTGGCAACTAATGAAAAACTGTTTTTT. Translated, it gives CASSRDTLATNEKLFF.